This T cell receptor (beta chain) is from a study of blood T cell repertoires in COVID-19. Turning to the study itself: There were acute and convalescent COVID-19 samples, and they came from the United States, Italy and Spain. T cells, B-cell-depleted T cells, or PBMCs supplied cDNA or gDNA.

This CDR3 contains 13 residues. Germline values: CDR1 MGHRA, CDR2 YSYEKL. V lost 4 bases to trimming and J lost 8 bases, with 14 bases between them. In the original analysis: By means of reference gene primer amplification, nucleated cell counts were estimated. Sequencing was performed with immunoSEQ multiplex PCR; in TCRdb, only in-frame clones are kept and a portion is missing. For V, J and clone size, that table is used; D and trimming come from the DNA. This sample has about 12,000 clones; roughly 82% occur once, and the top ten carry more than 3%. The specimen sequenced was peripheral blood. The receptor was isolated from a woman in her sixties or seventies with acute or convalescent COVID-19. This chain links TRBV4-1 with TRBJ1-2; D remains ambiguous. The CDR3 sequence: CASSPTGERGYTF. CDR3 bases: TGCGCCAGCAGCCCGACCGGGGAAAGAGGCTACACCTTC.